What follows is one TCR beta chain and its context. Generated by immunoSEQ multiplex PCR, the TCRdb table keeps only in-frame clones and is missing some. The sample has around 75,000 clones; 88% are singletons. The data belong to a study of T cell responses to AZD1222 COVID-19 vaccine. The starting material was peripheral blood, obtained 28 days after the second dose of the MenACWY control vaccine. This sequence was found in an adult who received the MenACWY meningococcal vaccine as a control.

This CDR3 is CASSVPRGGSRNEQFF. In nucleotides, the CDR3 is TGTGCCAGCAGCGTGCCCCGGGGGGGATCCAGGAATGAGCAGTTCTTC. This chain joins TRBV9 and TRBJ2-1; 8 bases agree with TRBD2. V dropped 2 bases and J dropped 7; count of bases not matched to a gene: 11. This CDR3 is built from 16 residues. Germline loops: CDR1 SGDLS, CDR2 YYNGEE. Based on the CDR3 plus reference TRBV9 and TRBJ2-1, the full variable domain is DSGVTQTPKHLITATGQRVTLRCSPRSGDLSVYWYQQSLDQGLQFLIQYYNGEERAKGNILERFSAQQFPDLHSELNLSSLELGDSALYFCASSVPRGGSRNEQFFGPGTRLTVL.